This is a list of T cell receptor beta chains from one sample in a study of blood T cell repertoires in COVID-19. Sequencing used immunoSEQ multiplex PCR; TCRdb keeps in-frame clones, though not all of them. The sample contains roughly 280,000 clones, roughly 85% of which appear only once. Sequenced: peripheral blood. Receptors were obtained from a woman between 65 and 79 years old with acute or convalescent COVID-19. Each CDR3 is given with its conserved first and last residue. The D gene is left open where the match is weak. Size is stated for part of the rows, as once, few or many counts, or as a class when the clone is expanded.

v_call	d_call	clone_size	j_call	cdr3_nt	cdr3_aa
TRBV3-1/TRBV3-2	TRBD1	NA	TRBJ1-6	TGTGCCAGCAGCTCAACAACAGGGGCTTCACCCCTCCACTTT	CASSSTTGASPLHF
TRBV6-5	NA	NA	TRBJ1-2	TGTGCCAGCAGTTACGCGGGGAACTATGGCTACACCTTC	CASSYAGNYGYTF
TRBV2	TRBD1	NA	TRBJ1-1	TGTGCCAGCAATACAGGGGGAAGGTATTACACTGAAGCTTTCTTT	CASNTGGRYYTEAFF
TRBV6-5	NA	few	TRBJ1-1	TGTGCCACCCAGACGGTTTCTTCGGGTGAAGCTTTCTTT	CATQTVSSGEAFF
TRBV18	NA	NA	TRBJ2-1	TGTGCCAGCTCACCGGGACAAAACAATGAGCAGTTCTTC	CASSPGQNNEQFF
TRBV5-1	NA	NA	TRBJ2-6	TGCGCCAGCAGCTTGCCGAGCTCTGGGGCCAACGTCCTGACTTTC	CASSLPSSGANVLTF
TRBV3-1/TRBV3-2	NA	NA	TRBJ2-1	TGTGCCAGCAGCGTTGACACGTACAATGAGCAGTTCTTC	CASSVDTYNEQFF
TRBV2	NA	NA	TRBJ2-6	TGTGCCAGCCATGGGGGGAACTCTGGGGCCAACGTCCTGACTTTC	CASHGGNSGANVLTF
TRBV21-1	NA	NA	TRBJ1-1	TGTGCCAGCAGCAAAGTCAGGGGGCGGTTAAGATCGGATAACACTGAAGCTTTCTTT	CASSKVRGRLRSDNTEAFF
TRBV7-6	TRBD1	few	TRBJ2-2	TGTGCCAGCAGGAGGACAGGGGGCACTGCGAACACCGGGGAGCTGTTTTTT	CASRRTGGTANTGELFF
TRBV3-1/TRBV3-2	NA	NA	TRBJ1-4	TGTGCCAGCAGCCACGGGGGAAGGGATGAAAAACTGTTTTTT	CASSHGGRDEKLFF
TRBV2	NA	NA	TRBJ1-2	TGTGCCCGCTCCCTGGCAGGCGAATCGCCTCTCTTC	CARSLAGESPLF
TRBV24-1	NA	once	TRBJ1-1	TGTGCCACCAGTGATTCCCGGCGGGCTTTCTTT	CATSDSRRAFF
TRBV7-9	NA	NA	TRBJ1-5	TGTGCCAGCAGCGCCGGGGGGCGTGGGGGTGGCAATCAGCCCCAGCATTTT	CASSAGGRGGGNQPQHF
TRBV3-1/TRBV3-2	TRBD2	NA	TRBJ2-2	TGTGCCAGCAGCCAAGATCAAGGTAGCGGGGGGGCCTGGAACACCGGGGAGCTGTTTTTT	CASSQDQGSGGAWNTGELFF
TRBV6-1	NA	NA	TRBJ1-1	TGTGCCAGCAGTGAATACGACAGCGAAGCTTTCTTT	CASSEYDSEAFF
TRBV7-2	NA	NA	TRBJ2-3	TGTGCCAGCAGGTCGATGGGCACCATGGGTACGCAGTATTTT	CASRSMGTMGTQYF
TRBV6-6	TRBD1	NA	TRBJ1-1	TGTGCCAGCAGTCCCCGCCGGACAGGGGGCTCGGGGACTGAAGCTTTCTTT	CASSPRRTGGSGTEAFF
TRBV11-2	NA	NA	TRBJ1-6	TGTGCCAGCAGCTTAGACAGCCTAAGCGGAACACCCCTCCACTTT	CASSLDSLSGTPLHF
TRBV7-3	NA	NA	TRBJ2-1	TGTGCCAGCAGCTCTACTAGATACAATGAGCAGTTCTTC	CASSSTRYNEQFF
TRBV18	TRBD1	few	TRBJ2-2	TGTGCCAGCTCACCGACAGGGAATGAAGGGGAGCTGTTTTTT	CASSPTGNEGELFF
TRBV19	NA	NA	TRBJ1-5	TGTGCCAGTAGTATAAATACAGTGGGTTATCAGCCCCAGCATTTT	CASSINTVGYQPQHF
TRBV3-1/TRBV3-2	TRBD1	NA	TRBJ2-2	TGTGCCAGCAGCCAAGATCAGGGGGCCACCGGGGAGCTGTTTTTT	CASSQDQGATGELFF
TRBV29-1	NA	NA	TRBJ2-5	TGCAGCGTCGAAGCCCCCCCGGGGATAGAGACCCAGTACTTC	CSVEAPPGIETQYF
TRBV7-9	TRBD1	NA	TRBJ2-3	TGTGCCAGGGTCCTTTCAACAGGGGCGAAGTCTGATACGCAGTATTTT	CARVLSTGAKSDTQYF
TRBV7-8	NA	NA	TRBJ1-1	TGTGCCAGCAGCTTAGCAGAGACAGGGAACACTGAAGCTTTCTTT	CASSLAETGNTEAFF
TRBV15	NA	NA	TRBJ2-3	TGTGCCACCAGCAGAGATCCAACGCGGGGAGATACGCAGTATTTT	CATSRDPTRGDTQYF
TRBV6-5	NA	NA	TRBJ1-1	TGTGCCAGCAGCGTGGACGGGGGGAACACTGAAGCTTTCTTT	CASSVDGGNTEAFF
TRBV2	TRBD1	NA	TRBJ2-1	TGTGCCAGCAGCGGACAGGGGATGAATGAGCAGTTCTTC	CASSGQGMNEQFF
TRBV27	TRBD1	few	TRBJ2-1	TGTGCCAGCAGTTCCCACAGGGGGCGTAACAACAATGAGCAGTTCTTC	CASSSHRGRNNNEQFF